A single sample gave rise to the 4 T cell receptor beta chains below, sequenced in a study of CD8 T cells in ankylosing spondylitis. No antigen has been identified for these receptors. The study's findings and limits: A TCR beta motif made of about 8 highly homologous variants seemed typical of ankylosing spondylitis blood.

TCRdb re-analysed the 5' RACE reads in MiXCR, keeping a single row per CDR3 protein. The data show 750,000 to 850,000 distinct CDR3 sequences, approximately 12% seen once. Sequenced material: blood, either unsorted or a sorted T cell fraction (not recorded which). The origin of the receptors is a male donor with ankylosing spondylitis.

This clonotype was recorded a few times. One junction end disagrees with the germline gene, perhaps due to a read error. This chain links TRBV7-7 with TRBJ2-1; 9 nucleotides line up with TRBD2. The CDR3 has 14 residues. The germline V gene encodes CDR1 SSHAT and CDR2 FNYEAQ (reference sequence). CDR3 loop: CASSLGTSSSEQFF. CDR3 bases: TGTGCTAGCAGCTTGGGGACTAGCAGTAGTGAGCAGTTCTTC. Looking up the rest from reference TRBV7-7 and TRBJ2-1 gives the full variable domain: GAGVSQSPRYKVTKRGQDVTLRCDPISSHATLYWYQQALGQGPEFLTYFNYEAQPDKSGLPSDRFSAERPEGSISTLTIQRTEQRDSAMYRCASSLGTSSSEQFFGPGTRLTVL.

In this sample, this clonotype turned up a few times. This sequence joins TRBV12-3 or TRBV12-4 and TRBJ1-2; D not resolved. This CDR3 has 13 amino acids. The ends were cut back, 2 bases at V and 6 bases at J, with 10 bases in the middle. The CDR3 bases are TGTGCCAGCAGTTTACTACAGCTTGATGGCTACACCTTC. It encodes CASSLLQLDGYTF.

This clonotype occurred a few times. This chain links TRBV20-1 with TRBJ2-1; D may correspond to TRBD1 or TRBD2 (6 bases each). Deletions cut 3 bases from V and 1 base from J, with 16 bases between. The germline gives CDR1 DFQATT, CDR2 SNEGSKA (reference sequence). The CDR3 length is 16 residues. The CDR3 here is CSARLRPGASYNEQFF. The CDR3, as DNA: TGCAGTGCTAGGTTGAGGCCGGGGGCATCCTACAATGAGCAGTTCTTC.

This clonotype appeared a few times. The chain recombines TRBV4-2 with TRBJ1-6; no definite D call. Trimming left V 2 bases short and J 8 bases short, with 10 bases between. Germline CDR1 LGHNA, CDR2 YNFKEQ. The CDR3 covers 14 residues. The CDR3 bases are TGTGCCAGCAGCCAACTGGCCAATGATTCACCCCTCCACTTT. It translates to CASSQLANDSPLHF.